This T cell receptor beta chain was profiled in a study of blood T cell dynamics during melanoma immunotherapy. Profiled with immunoSEQ multiplex PCR; TCRdb holds only in-frame clones, not every one. Among 6,300 or so clones listed, about nine tenths were seen once. Trimming stripped 6 bases from V and 1 base from J, with 19 bases between. The CDR3 runs 16 residues. Germline CDR1 reads MNHEY; CDR2 reads SMNVEV (reference sequence). Time point: pre-treatment baseline. At 12 weeks after first infusion, RECIST 1.1 defined response for most patients. Patients with prior systemic cancer treatment, concomitant immunosuppressants, or other active malignancies were excluded.

This receptor was taken from a human donor with melanoma. The V and J genes are TRBV27 and TRBJ2-7, with D perhaps matching TRBD2 (6 bases). The source material was cell-free DNA from blood, sampled from a patient treated with checkpoint blockade. This CDR3 reads CASSGSRDRLSYEQYF. The CDR3 DNA reads TGTGCCAGCAGCGGGTCGCGGGACCGACTTTCCTACGAGCAGTACTTC.